This T cell receptor (beta chain) is from a study of T cells in Graves' hyperthyroidism and ophthalmopathy. Graves' hyperthyroidism without ophthalmopathy progression within 18 months was termed stable. Germline loops: CDR1 MGHRA, CDR2 YSYEKL. V shed 2 bases and J 1 base; nucleotides not matched to a gene: 7. The CDR3 length is 16 residues. There were TCR beta CDR3 regions amplified from RNA transcripts. Initially, a first-round RT-PCR of the TCR CDR3 employed the HTBI primer set. TCRdb processed the multiplex PCR reads anew with MiXCR; each CDR3 protein has one entry. The sample holds about 500,000 distinct CDR3 sequences, about a sixth seen once.

V and J are TRBV4-1 and TRBJ1-1; TRBD1 matches 7 bases. The source material was blood. This sequence was found in a woman between 18 and 29 years old with Graves' hyperthyroidism. Here the CDR3 DNA reads TGCGCCAGCAGCCAAATACAGGGGTTCAGGAACACTGAAGCTTTCTTT. Encoded protein: CASSQIQGFRNTEAFF.